What follows are 5 T cell receptor beta chains derived from one specimen sequenced in a study of T-cell reconstitution after alpha-beta-depleted transplantation in children. Unique molecular identifiers were incorporated during preparation of the TCRbeta library. TCRdb re-analysed the PCR reads in MiXCR, keeping a single row per CDR3 protein. The table includes over 45,000 distinct CDR3 sequences, about 5.7% detected once. Source: PBMCs, mostly from graft donor cells, taken 60 days after TCRalphabeta/CD19-depleted stem cell transplant. All receptors come from a female patient aged 2-9 years who had a stem cell transplant for aplastic anemia, so the T cells may come from the graft donor.

This clonotype came up many times. The chain employs TRBV6-2 or TRBV6-3 and TRBJ2-3, with 7 bases matching TRBD2. CDR1 is MNHEY, CDR2 SVGEGT, per germline. The CDR3 covers 18 residues. Losses at the gene ends were 7 bases for V and 2 bases for J; bases not matched to a gene: 18. The CDR3 DNA follows: TGTGCCAGCACCGACCGCCCGCGGACTAGAAAAAACACAGATACGCAGTATTTT. Amino acids: CASTDRPRTRKNTDTQYF.

The sample holds many counts of this clonotype. V is TRBV5-1 and J is TRBJ1-6; TRBD1 is a possible D gene (5 bases). Trimming took 0 bases from V and 10 from J, leaving 5 bases between them. This CDR3 is 12 amino acids long. The germline V gene has CDR1 SGHRS and CDR2 YFSETQ. The chain's CDR3 is CASSLDRSPLHF. The CDR3 DNA reads as TGCGCCAGCAGCTTGGACAGGTCACCCCTCCACTTT.

The sample holds many counts of this clonotype. The chain links TRBV28 to TRBJ1-1, with a possible D match to TRBD1 (5 bases). Germline-derived CDR1 and CDR2 are MDHEN and SYDVKM. The CDR3 loop spans 14 amino acids. V lost 3 bases, J lost 1 base, and 9 bases lay in between. The CDR3: CASSLTARNTEAFF. Written as DNA, the CDR3 is TGTGCCAGCAGTTTGACAGCCCGGAACACTGAAGCTTTCTTT.

This clonotype was seen only a few times. The rearrangement uses TRBV7-9 and TRBJ2-3; D is possibly TRBD1 (6 bases). Germline CDR1 reads SEHNR; CDR2 reads FQNEAQ (reference sequence). Trimming pared 1 base from V and 3 bases from J, leaving 17 bases between. This CDR3 comprises 17 residues. CDR3 nucleotides: TGTGCCAGCAGCTTAGGAGGGGGTGGCGGCGTAACAGATACGCAGTATTTT. This encodes CASSLGGGGGVTDTQYF. The entire variable domain, with the rest obtained from reference TRBV7-9 and TRBJ2-3, is as follows: DTGVSQNPRHKITKRGQNVTFRCDPISEHNRLYWYRQTLGQGPEFLTYFQNEAQLEKSRLLSDRFSAERPKGSFSTLEIQRTEQGDSAMYLCASSLGGGGGVTDTQYFGPGTRLTVL.

In this sample, this clonotype turned up many times. J is TRBJ2-1 and V is TRBV29-1; 12 bases fit TRBD1. After removal of 8 bases from V and 7 bases from J, the junction contained 9 bases not matched to a gene. The length of the CDR3 is 14 residues. Looked up from germline, CDR1 is SQVTM and CDR2 is ANQGSEA. CDR3 in DNA: TGCAGCTCAACCGGGACAGGGGGCTGGAATGAGCAGTTCTTC. This translates into CSSTGTGGWNEQFF.